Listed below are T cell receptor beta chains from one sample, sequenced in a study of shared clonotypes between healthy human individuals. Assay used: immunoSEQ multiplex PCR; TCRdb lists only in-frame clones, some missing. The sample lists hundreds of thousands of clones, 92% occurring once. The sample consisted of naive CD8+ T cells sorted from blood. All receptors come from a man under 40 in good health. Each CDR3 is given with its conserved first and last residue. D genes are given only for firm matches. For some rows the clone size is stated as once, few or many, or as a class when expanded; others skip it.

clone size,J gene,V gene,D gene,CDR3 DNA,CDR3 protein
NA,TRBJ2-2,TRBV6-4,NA,TGTGCCAGCAGAATATACACCGGGGAGCTGTTTTTT,CASRIYTGELFF
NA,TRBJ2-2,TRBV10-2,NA,TGCGCCAGCAGGAGCGGGGAGCTGTTTTTT,CASRSGELFF
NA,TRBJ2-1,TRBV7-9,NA,TGTGCCAGCGTAAACGGAGACTACAATGAGCAGTTCTTC,CASVNGDYNEQFF
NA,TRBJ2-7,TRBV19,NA,TGTGCCAGTAGAGGGACCGACTCCTACGAGCAGTACTTC,CASRGTDSYEQYF
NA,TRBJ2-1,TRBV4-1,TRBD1,TGCGCCAGCAGCCAGCAAATTGTGGGACAGGGGGCCTACAATGAGCAGTTCTTC,CASSQQIVGQGAYNEQFF
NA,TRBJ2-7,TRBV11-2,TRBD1,TGTGCCAGCAGCTTAGCGGCGACAGGGGGCTCCGAGCAGTACTTC,CASSLAATGGSEQYF
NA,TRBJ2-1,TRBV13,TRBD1,TGTGCCAGCAGCTCCACGGGACAGGGGCATCATGAGCAGTTCTTC,CASSSTGQGHHEQFF
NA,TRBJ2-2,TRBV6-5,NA,TGTGCCAGCAGTTACTCGGGGCCCGGGGAGCTGTTTTTT,CASSYSGPGELFF
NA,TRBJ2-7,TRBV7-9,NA,TGTGCCAGCAGCTCGGACCGAGTGTCCTACGAGCAGTACTTC,CASSSDRVSYEQYF
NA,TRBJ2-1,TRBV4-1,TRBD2,TGCGCCAGCAGCCAAGTCGTGGGAGGGCCTGTTGAGCAGTTCTTC,CASSQVVGGPVEQFF
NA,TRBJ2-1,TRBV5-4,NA,TGTGCCAGCAGCTTTACAGGGAGGGGGCAGGACAATGAGCAGTTCTTC,CASSFTGRGQDNEQFF
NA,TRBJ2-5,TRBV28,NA,TGTGCCAGCAGTTTATCTGGGTTTAAAGAGACCCAGTACTTC,CASSLSGFKETQYF
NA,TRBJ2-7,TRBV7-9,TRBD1,TGTGCCAGCAGCTCTACGGAAGGGACAGTCTACGAGCAGTACTTC,CASSSTEGTVYEQYF
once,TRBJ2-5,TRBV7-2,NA,TGTGCCAGCAGCTTAGATGGGGCAGAGACCCAGTACTTC,CASSLDGAETQYF
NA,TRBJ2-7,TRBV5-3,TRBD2,TGTGCCAGCAGCGGGGGAGTGTCGGTGGCCTACGAGCAGTACTTC,CASSGGVSVAYEQYF
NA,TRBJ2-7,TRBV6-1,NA,TGTGCCAGCAGTGAATTGGGGGGAACGCCCTACGAGCAGTACTTC,CASSELGGTPYEQYF
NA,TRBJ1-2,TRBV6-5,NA,TGTGCCAGCAGTCAAGGGCGGGGGAATGGCTACACCTTC,CASSQGRGNGYTF
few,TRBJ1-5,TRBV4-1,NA,TGCGCCAGCACCCCGGGGAGGGGGAATCAGCCCCAGCATTTT,CASTPGRGNQPQHF
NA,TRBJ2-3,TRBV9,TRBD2,TGTGCCAGCAGCGTGGGACTAGCGGGAGGGCGTGATACGCAGTATTTT,CASSVGLAGGRDTQYF
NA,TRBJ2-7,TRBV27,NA,TGTGCCAGTCGTGACGGATTGGCCTACGAGCAGTACTTC,CASRDGLAYEQYF
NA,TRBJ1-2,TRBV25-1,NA,TGTGCCAGCAGTGTCTGGGGGTTGGATGGCTACACCTTC,CASSVWGLDGYTF
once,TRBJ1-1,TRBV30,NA,TGTGCCTGGGGGATGACAGGTTGGACTGAAGCTTTCTTT,CAWGMTGWTEAFF
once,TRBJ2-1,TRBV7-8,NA,TGTGCCAGCAGCTTAGGATTGCGGGGTTCCTACAATGAGCAGTTCTTC,CASSLGLRGSYNEQFF
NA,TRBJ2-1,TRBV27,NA,TGTGCCAGCAGTGGGGGGTCCTACAATGAGCAGTTCTTC,CASSGGSYNEQFF
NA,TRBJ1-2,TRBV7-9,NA,TGTGCCAGCAGCCCCCCGACGGCTGATGGCTACACCTTC,CASSPPTADGYTF
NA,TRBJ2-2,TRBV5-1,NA,TGCGCCAGCAGCCCCGTTGGGGGAACTCCCGGGGAGCTGTTTTTT,CASSPVGGTPGELFF
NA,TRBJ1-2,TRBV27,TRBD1,TGTGCCAGCAGTACGACAGGGGGCAGCGATGGCTACACCTTC,CASSTTGGSDGYTF
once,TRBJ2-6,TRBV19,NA,TGTGCCAGTAGTCCGGGACCGACTGGCTCTGGGGCCAACGTCCTGACTTTC,CASSPGPTGSGANVLTF
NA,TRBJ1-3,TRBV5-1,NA,TGCGCCAGCAGCTTGTATACGGGCGGTTTCTCTGGAAACACCATATATTTT,CASSLYTGGFSGNTIYF
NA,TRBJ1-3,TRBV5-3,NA,TGTGCCAGAGCAATTAAAAGGGGTGACACCATATATTTT,CARAIKRGDTIYF
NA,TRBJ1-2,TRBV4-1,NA,TGCGCCAGCAGCCAACTTACTGACACCTATGGCTACACCTTC,CASSQLTDTYGYTF
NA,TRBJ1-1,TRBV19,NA,TGTGCCAGTACTCTATCGAGAGGGTTTATGAACACTGAAGCTTTCTTT,CASTLSRGFMNTEAFF
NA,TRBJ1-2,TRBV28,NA,TGTGCCAGCAGTTTTCCCACGTCGGGCGAGGGTGCCTATGGCTACACCTTC,CASSFPTSGEGAYGYTF
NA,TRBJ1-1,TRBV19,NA,TGTGCCAGTAGTATCGGTAGGAACACTGAAGCTTTCTTT,CASSIGRNTEAFF
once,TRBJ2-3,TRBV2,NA,TGTGCCAGCAGTGCTGCGGCGAGGGGGGATACGCAGTATTTT,CASSAAARGDTQYF
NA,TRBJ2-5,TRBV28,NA,TGTGCCAGCAGTCCCACGACGCTTCCACCGCAAGAGACCCAGTACTTC,CASSPTTLPPQETQYF
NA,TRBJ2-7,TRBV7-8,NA,TGTGCCAGCAGCTTAGGAGAGGACATCCGCCTCGGGGAGCAGTACTTC,CASSLGEDIRLGEQYF
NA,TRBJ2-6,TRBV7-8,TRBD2,TGTGCCAGCAGCTTAGCGGGAGGGGACCGATGGGGTGGGGCCAACGTCCTGACTTTC,CASSLAGGDRWGGANVLTF
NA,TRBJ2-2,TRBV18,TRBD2,TGTGCCAGCTCACTCGGGACTAGCGGGACGAACACCGGGGAGCTGTTTTTT,CASSLGTSGTNTGELFF
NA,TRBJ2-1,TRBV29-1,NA,TGCAGCGCCCCGGGAATCCGGAAATACAATGAGCAGTTCTTC,CSAPGIRKYNEQFF
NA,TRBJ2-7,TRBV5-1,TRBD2,TGCGCCAGCAGCTGGAGGAGGTGGACAGTGGTGTTTCCGAGGACTAGCGGGCACGAGCAGTACTTC,CASSWRRWTVVFPRTSGHEQYF
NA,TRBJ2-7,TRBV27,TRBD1,TGTGCCAGCAGTACCGGACAGGCGGTTGAGCAGTACTTC,CASSTGQAVEQYF
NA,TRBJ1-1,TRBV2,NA,TGTGCCAGCAGTGAAAGAGCCCCTGGAATTACTGAAGCTTTCTTT,CASSERAPGITEAFF
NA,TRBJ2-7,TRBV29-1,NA,TGCAGCGTTGAAGCTTCTAGCGACGAGCAGTACTTC,CSVEASSDEQYF
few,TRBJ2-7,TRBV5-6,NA,TGTGCCAGCAGCATCAGGGCCTACGAGCAGTACTTC,CASSIRAYEQYF
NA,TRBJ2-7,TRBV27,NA,TGTGCCAGCCGCTCCGGCTACTACGAGCAGTACTTC,CASRSGYYEQYF
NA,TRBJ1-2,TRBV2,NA,TGTGCCTCCAGCACGGGACGCTGGACAGATTATGGCTACACCTTC,CASSTGRWTDYGYTF
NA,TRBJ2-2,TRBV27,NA,TGTGCCAGCAGTTCCGGGACCCCTTACCCCGGGGAGCTGTTTTTT,CASSSGTPYPGELFF
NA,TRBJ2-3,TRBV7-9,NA,TGTGCCAGCAGCTTAGGGGCAGATACGCAGTATTTT,CASSLGADTQYF
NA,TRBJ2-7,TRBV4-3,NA,TGCGCCAGCAGCCAAGGAAAGACACCCTCCTACGAGCAGTACTTC,CASSQGKTPSYEQYF
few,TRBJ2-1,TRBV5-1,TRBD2,TGCGCCAGACTACTAGCGGGTCTAAACAATGAGCAGTTCTTC,CARLLAGLNNEQFF
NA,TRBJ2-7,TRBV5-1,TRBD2,TGCGCCAGCAGCTTGGATCAGGGACATCCGGGACTAGTTAGCTCCTACGAGCAGTACTTC,CASSLDQGHPGLVSSYEQYF
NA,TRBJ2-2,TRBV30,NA,TGTGCCTGGAGTGTGAACACCGGGGAGCTGTTTTTT,CAWSVNTGELFF
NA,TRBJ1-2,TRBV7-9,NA,TGTGCCAGCAGCTTTGGTTTGGGATTTAATGGCTACACCTTC,CASSFGLGFNGYTF
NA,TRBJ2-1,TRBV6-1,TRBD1,TGTGCCAGCAGTGTTACAGGGGAGTACAATGAGCAGTTCTTC,CASSVTGEYNEQFF
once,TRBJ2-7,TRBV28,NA,TGTGCCAGCAGTTTGTTTTTAGGTCGGACATACCACGAGCAGTACTTC,CASSLFLGRTYHEQYF
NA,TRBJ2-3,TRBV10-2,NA,TGCGCCAGCAGCCCCCCGTATAGACAGGATAGCACAGATACGCAGTATTTT,CASSPPYRQDSTDTQYF
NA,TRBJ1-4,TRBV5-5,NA,TGTGCCAGCAGGGCAGCTACTAATGAAAAACTGTTTTTT,CASRAATNEKLFF